The present T cell receptor (beta chain) was sequenced within a study of beta chain features in type 1 diabetes. Study-level findings and limits: Moderately but significantly shorter TCRB CDR3s were found in Type 1 diabetes patients in all four CD4+ subsets. Since sequencing was performed on cDNA, cells with high TCR expression could be over-represented.

Every donor provided one heparinised blood draw, which averaged about 110 mL. Post-sort purity exceeded 95% for all sorted populations. The sample holds many counts of this clone. Antigen specificity is unknown. Expressed TCRB transcripts were sequenced, since all the RNA that had been isolated was reverse transcribed. Measured with immunoSEQ multiplex PCR; TCRdb has only the in-frame clones, and not every one. Of approximately 140,000 clones listed, roughly 10% were seen once; the top ten hold 0.65%. Germline V CDR1 and CDR2: MDHEN, SYDVKM. The CDR3 extends over 13 amino acids. The trim removed 5 bases at V and 7 bases at J, leaving 4 bases unmatched.

J is TRBJ2-4 and V is TRBV28, with 8 bases aligning to TRBD1. Sequenced: central memory CD4+ T cells from blood. This TCR derives from a woman aged 40 to 55 in good health. The CDR3 loop is CASSPQGVNIQYF. In DNA form, the CDR3 reads TGTGCCAGCAGTCCACAGGGGGTGAACATTCAGTACTTC.